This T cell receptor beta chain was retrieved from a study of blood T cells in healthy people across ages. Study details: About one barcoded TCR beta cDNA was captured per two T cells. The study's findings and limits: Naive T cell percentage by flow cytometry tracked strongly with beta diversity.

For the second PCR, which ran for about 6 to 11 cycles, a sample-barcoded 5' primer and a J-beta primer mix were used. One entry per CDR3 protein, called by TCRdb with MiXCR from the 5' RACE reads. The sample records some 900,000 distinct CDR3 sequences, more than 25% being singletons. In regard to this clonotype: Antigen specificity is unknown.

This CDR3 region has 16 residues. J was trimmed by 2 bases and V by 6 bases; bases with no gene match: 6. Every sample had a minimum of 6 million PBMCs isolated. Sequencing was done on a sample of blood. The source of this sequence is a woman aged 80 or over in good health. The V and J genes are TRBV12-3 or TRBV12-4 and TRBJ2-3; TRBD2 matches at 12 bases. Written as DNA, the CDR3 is TGTGCCAGCAGACTAGCGGGGGGTCTTTCCACAGATACGCAGTATTTT. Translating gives CASRLAGGLSTDTQYF.